This T cell receptor beta chain emerged from a study of identical twins (dated by TCRdb to 2016 to 2017). At the level of the whole study: The study deep-sequenced TCR alpha and beta repertoires from monozygotic twins, unrelated adults of various ages and cord blood to test whether fetal clonotypes persist. Replicate twin experiments were performed at different times using different library preparation protocols to rule out contamination.

The library was produced with 5' RACE. Sequencing instrument: Illumina HiSeq 2000. A universal primer binding site was added through template switching, and the final cDNA carried a unique molecular identifier so that TCR cDNA molecules could be counted accurately. Specific primers in the conserved constant-segment region were used to synthesize first-strand cDNA for TCR alpha and beta chains. To control for contamination, every cDNA library carried two barcodes: a SMART-Mk sample barcode plus Illumina barcodes. TruSeq adapter sequences and Illumina sample barcodes were added in two successive PCR steps. The Illumina HiSeq platform was used with custom primers to sequence TCR alpha and beta cDNA libraries. As for how the authors treated the data: Raw reads were processed with MiGEC to extract unique molecular identifiers, and MiXCR was used to determine CDR3 positions. For each individual, recombination models were inferred using an EM algorithm with the repgenHMM and IGoR tools. The tcR package in R was used for shared clonotype analysis, with sharing normalized by the product of cloneset sizes. To study raw recombination free of thymic and clonal selection effects, out-of-frame nonproductive sequences were analyzed. TCRdb reran the public reads through fastp at Q25 and MiXCR, keeping productive beta chains. Rows are combined by CDR3 protein, so each entry shows the most common genes and DNA. The V and J calls follow TCRdb's processing rather than the paper's. For this sample there are a few hundred thousand distinct CDR3 sequences; roughly 10% appear just once. The leading ten clones occupy approximately 6.6% of the sample.

General study outcomes and caveats: Fewer insertions were carried by abundant cord blood beta clonotypes; a weaker similar trend was observed in young adult naive repertoires, while no such trend was observed in memory repertoires. Recombination models systematically underestimated out-of-frame TCR alpha sharing in monozygotic twins but agreed with sharing between unrelated individuals. Because the same donors could not be followed over many years, the conclusions relied on cross-sectional statistical analysis. Compared with coincidental sharing between unrelated individuals, out-of-frame TCR alpha sequences shared between twins showed an excess of sequences with low generation probability. Invariant T cells such as MAIT and iNKT could partly confound zero-insertion analyses, although diverse VJ usage argued against such confounding for most clonotypes. Excess twin sharing in beta out-of-frame sequences was weaker because fewer shared sequences lowered the signal-to-noise ratio.

After removal of 2 bases from V and 9 bases from J, the junction retains 1 base not matched to a gene. The CDR3 runs 14 residues from the cysteine to the phenylalanine. The read is trimmed to its CDR3 DNA, 42 bases read in frame from base 1. This clonotype was seen only a few times. There is no known antigen for this receptor. The sample holds no much larger clone one base away, and base qualities are not on file. Only healthy Caucasian donors were included. Three pairs of female monozygotic twins, all aged roughly 18 to 29 years, made up the twin cohort. Positive isolation kits from Invitrogen were used to isolate CD4+ and CD8+ T cell populations. These data also formed part of another study, on yellow fever vaccine responses in identical twins. Drawing on the second study: According to the authors, in identical twins the way T cells responded to vaccination appeared partly convergent and partly personalized. In identical twins, the study followed T cell clones that responded to the vaccine with precision.

Sequencing was carried out using CD8+ T cells sorted from blood. The TCR sequence derives from a young woman in good health. Rearrangement joined TRBV12-3 or TRBV12-4 to TRBJ2-1, with 13 bases matching TRBD2. The sequenced DNA: TGTGCCAGCAGTTTAACTAGCGGGGGGGGTGAGCAGTTCTTC. Its protein is CASSLTSGGGEQFF.